These 3 T cell receptor beta chains originate from one sample sequenced in a study of cytomegalovirus exposure and HLA in healthy donors (dated by TCRdb to between 2016 and 2019). The library was produced with the immunoSEQ multiplex PCR assay. TCRdb stores this immuneACCESS table with in-frame sequences only. Part of the clones is absent; in the studies checked, under half of the shortfall reflects unresolved V genes, and no reason is known for the rest. Counted in this sample were about 88,000 clones; roughly 84% of them appeared once. In total, the top ten clones hold 9.5% to 13% of the sample. Sequencing used PBMCs. These TCRs come from a young woman in good health and CMV-seropositive.

The V and J genes are TRBV7-2 and TRBJ1-3; possibly TRBD1 for D (6 bases). The CDR3 runs to 14 residues. The germline gives CDR1 SGHTA, CDR2 FQGNSA. Trimming cost V 1 base and J 4 bases, with 8 bases left between them. The CDR3 here is CASSLGQGGNTIYF. CDR3 nucleotide sequence: TGTGCCAGCAGCTTAGGCCAGGGGGGAAACACCATATATTTT.

This clone was counted once. The chain joins TRBV5-1 to TRBJ2-1, with a weak D call TRBD2 (5 bases). The germline CDR1 and CDR2 sequences are SGHRS and YFSETQ. V was pared by 0 bases and J by 4 bases, with 11 bases between. CDR3 length: 15 residues. CDR3 residues: CASSLAPGGYNEQFF. The CDR3, as DNA: TGCGCCAGCAGCTTGGCCCCCGGCGGGTACAATGAGCAGTTCTTC.

This chain connects TRBV27 to TRBJ1-5; TRBD1 might be the D (6 bases). CDR1 MNHEY and CDR2 SMNVEV come from the germline V gene (reference sequence). The CDR3 extends over 14 amino acids. The ends were cut back, 2 bases at V and 3 bases at J, with 8 bases in the middle. This CDR3 reads CASSLAGDNQPQHF. The CDR3 DNA is TGTGCCAGCAGTTTAGCAGGGGACAATCAGCCCCAGCATTTT.